The 19 T cell receptor beta chains below come from one sample, sequenced in a study of beta chain features in type 1 diabetes. The entirety of the isolated RNA underwent reverse transcription, so expressed TCRB transcripts were sequenced. This table comes from immunoSEQ multiplex PCR, and its TCRdb copy is limited to in-frame clones, with some not included. The table includes almost 350,000 clones, less than 10% detected once. Sequences were obtained from central memory CD4+ T cells from blood. Receptors were obtained from a woman aged 18-29 years in good health.

There are a few counts of this clone. The chain has TRBV7-2 and TRBJ2-3; 8 positions match TRBD1. With 4 bases clipped from V and 2 bases from J, the junction kept 2 bases outside the gene matches. The germline CDR1 and CDR2 sequences are SGHTA and FQGNSA. This CDR3 spans 14 amino acids. DNA of the CDR3: TGTGCCAGCAGCTGGGACAGGACCACAGATACGCAGTATTTT. It translates to CASSWDRTTDTQYF.

This clone was counted at least ten times. For the CDR3, the DNA is TGTGCCAGCACCCAATCGTCAGGGGGCACACAGTATTTT. Amino acids: CASTQSSGGTQYF. The rearrangement uses TRBV7-2 and TRBJ2-3; 8 bases fit TRBD1. The V gene end was trimmed by 7 bases and the J gene end by 12 bases; junction bases not matched to a gene: 12. CDR3 length: 13 residues. Germline CDR1 SGHTA, CDR2 FQGNSA.

This clone was detected a few times. The chain carries TRBV29-1 and TRBJ2-5, with TRBD2 identical over 12 bases. Per the germline V gene, CDR1 is SQVTM and CDR2 is ANQGSEA. The CDR3 is made up of 16 amino acids. The trim removed 5 bases at V and 7 bases at J, leaving 14 bases unmatched. CDR3 amino acids: CSVLETSGRFSRTQYF. The CDR3 coding sequence is TGCAGCGTTCTGGAAACTAGCGGGAGGTTTAGTAGGACCCAGTACTTC.

In this sample, this clone turned up a few times. CDR3 coding DNA: TGTGCCAGCAGCTTAGGGCCTAGCGGGAGTTTCGAAAACATTCAGTACTTC. Its protein product is CASSLGPSGSFENIQYF. The chain joins TRBV7-2 to TRBJ2-4; 10 positions agree with TRBD2. Losses at the gene ends were 1 base for V and 5 bases for J; bases not matched to a gene: 8. Germline V gives CDR1 SGHTA, CDR2 FQGNSA. The CDR3 is made up of 17 amino acids.

The chain has TRBV29-1 and TRBJ1-5; possible D gene TRBD1, 6 bases. Trimming removed 0 bases at V and 12 bases at J, with 15 bases between. The germline gives CDR1 SQVTM, CDR2 ANQGSEA. This CDR3 region has 13 residues. The CDR3 DNA reads TGCAGCGTTGAAGATCTTATACAGGGAGGCCAGCATTTT. Residues: CSVEDLIQGGQHF.

This clone was seen only a few times. V usage is TRBV10-3 and J usage is TRBJ2-6, with D perhaps matching TRBD1 or TRBD2 (5 bases each). Per the germline V gene, CDR1 is ENHRY and CDR2 is SYGVKD. The CDR3 has 19 amino acids. The ends were cut back, 2 bases at V and 3 bases at J, with 20 bases in the middle. The CDR3 here is CAISEPRGTASIGANVLTF. CDR3 DNA: TGTGCCATCAGTGAGCCTAGAGGGACGGCCTCTATTGGGGCCAACGTCCTGACTTTC.

The CDR3 coding sequence is TGTGCCAGTAGTCCTACAGGGGGCTCTCAGCCCCAGCATTTT. This encodes CASSPTGGSQPQHF. The chain has TRBV19 and TRBJ1-5, with 9 positions matching TRBD1. Per the germline V gene, CDR1 is LNHDA and CDR2 is SQIVND (reference sequence). After removal of 5 bases from V and 6 bases from J, the junction contained 5 bases not matched to a gene. The CDR3 is 14 residues long.

The table lists this clone with a few counts. The chain links TRBV2 to TRBJ1-2, with a weak D call TRBD1 (5 bases). Germline assignment: CDR1 SNHLY and CDR2 FYNNEI. The CDR3 length is 14 residues. Deletions cut 4 bases from V and 7 bases from J, with 16 bases between. DNA of the CDR3: TGTGCCAGCAGTGCTTCTGGGGCGCAGGGTGGCTACACCTTC. This gives the protein CASSASGAQGGYTF.

This clone was found a few times. The CDR3 DNA is TGTGCCACCAGCAGAACAGGGAGTGATCAGCCCCAGCATTTT. Amino acids: CATSRTGSDQPQHF. The V gene is TRBV15, the J gene TRBJ1-5, with a possible D match to TRBD1 (6 bases). Germline CDR1 LNHNV, CDR2 YYDKDF (reference sequence). V was pared by 2 bases and J by 5 bases, with 10 bases between. CDR3 length: 14 amino acids.

V and J are TRBV5-6 and TRBJ2-1; D gene unclear. This CDR3 spans 17 amino acids. Germline loops: CDR1 SGHDT, CDR2 YYEEEE. V lost 4 bases to trimming and J lost 3 bases, with 20 bases between them. The CDR3 loop is CASSGRVRNNFYNEQFF. DNA for the CDR3: TGTGCCAGCAGCGGCCGGGTACGGAATAACTTCTACAATGAGCAGTTCTTC.

The V and J genes are TRBV11-2 and TRBJ2-7; TRBD1 matches 12 bases. V lost 5 bases and J lost 7; bases outside the gene matches: 6. Germline values: CDR1 SGHAT, CDR2 FQNNGV. The CDR3 consists of 14 residues. The chain's CDR3 is CASSRGQGAWEQYF. The CDR3 DNA reads as TGTGCCAGCAGCCGGGGACAGGGGGCTTGGGAGCAGTACTTC.

The chain has TRBV15 and TRBJ2-7; the match to TRBD2 covers 7 bases. V was pared by 4 bases and J by 3 bases, with 6 bases of the junction left unmatched. Germline V gene lookup returns CDR1 LNHNV and CDR2 YYDKDF (reference sequence). The CDR3 has 14 residues. CDR3 DNA: TGTGCCACCAGCACAGAAAGCGGGAACTACGAGCAGTACTTC. Its translation: CATSTESGNYEQYF.

This clone was picked up many times. The chain recombines TRBV5-5 with TRBJ2-1; perhaps TRBD2 as D (5 bases). The CDR3 sequence is 15 residues long. Trimming stripped 2 bases from V and 9 bases from J, with 18 bases between. CDR1 and CDR2 (germline): SGHKS, YYEKEE (reference sequence). Here the CDR3 DNA reads TGTGCCAGCAGCTTAAGAGCTCTGGTAAGCGGTGAGCAGTTCTTC. Amino acid sequence: CASSLRALVSGEQFF.

This clone was recorded many times. The V and J genes are TRBV9 and TRBJ2-7, with 10 bases fitting TRBD1. J was trimmed by 5 bases and V by 4 bases; bases with no gene match: 9. CDR1 is SGDLS, CDR2 YYNGEE, per germline. The CDR3 is 15 amino acids. The chain's CDR3 is CASSLAPGQGHEQYF. As DNA, the CDR3 is TGTGCCAGCAGCCTCGCCCCGGGACAGGGGCACGAGCAGTACTTC.

This clone was seen only a few times. The chain joins TRBV5-1 to TRBJ1-1; perhaps TRBD1 as D (6 bases). The V gene's germline CDR1 is SGHRS and CDR2 YFSETQ. Trimming stripped 7 bases from V and 1 base from J, with 8 bases between. The CDR3 length is 12 residues. The DNA for the CDR3 is TGCGCCAGCGGGGGACAGAACACTGAAGCTTTCTTT. Its translation: CASGGQNTEAFF.

A note on this clone: Being one base from a much bigger clone, this may be a read error. This sample also contains other DNA sequences that code for the same CDR3. The chain couples TRBV18 to TRBJ2-3; D not resolved. The CDR3 length is 11 residues. V shed 3 bases and J shed 4 bases, with 2 bases lying between them. Looked up from germline, CDR1 is KGHSH and CDR2 is LQKENI. The CDR3 region has the DNA TGTGCCAGCTCACCGGCAGATACGCAGTATTTT. This encodes CASSPADTQYF.

This clone was seen more than once but under ten times. The chain combines TRBV29-1 with TRBJ1-2, with D perhaps matching TRBD1 (5 bases). Trimming took 7 bases from V and 7 from J, leaving 19 bases between them. This CDR3 is built from 13 residues. Germline V lookup: CDR1 SQVTM, CDR2 ANQGSEA. CDR3 in amino acids: CSAADGDGLGYTF. CDR3 bases: TGCAGCGCGGCCGACGGGGACGGACTTGGCTACACCTTC.

This clone was counted between two and nine times. The chain combines TRBV20-1 with TRBJ2-7, with unresolved D. The closer fit of TRBJ2-5 to the DNA end suggests the J call may be wrong. This CDR3 is 8 amino acids long. Germline V lookup: CDR1 DFQATT, CDR2 SNEGSKA (reference sequence). The CDR3 region is CSALTQYF. In nucleotides, the CDR3 is TGCAGTGCCTTGACCCAGTACTTC.

J is TRBJ1-4 and V is TRBV29-1, with D unclear. This CDR3 is 12 amino acids long. Looked up from germline, CDR1 is SQVTM and CDR2 is ANQGSEA. Trimming pared 7 bases from V and 3 bases from J, leaving 9 bases between. CDR3 nucleotides: TGCAGCGCCGAGGATGCTAATGAAAAACTGTTTTTT. Its protein is CSAEDANEKLFF. Full variable domain (missing parts from reference TRBV29-1 and TRBJ1-4): SAVISQKPSRDICQRGTSLTIQCQVDSQVTMMFWYRQQPGQSLTLIATANQGSEATYESGFVIDKFPISRPNLTFSTLTVSNMSPEDSSIYLCSAEDANEKLFFGSGTQLSVL.